This T cell receptor (beta chain) comes out of a study of tumor-infiltrating lymphocytes in primary liver carcinoma. Study findings and constraints: It was tumor-adjacent and tumor-blood pairs that overlapped less than tumor region pairs did.

Note on this clonotype: The antigen is unknown. The junction differs from germline at one of its ends, possibly a read error.

The CDR3 covers 16 residues. Germline values: CDR1 SGHRS, CDR2 YFSETQ. Germline DNA was extracted alongside blood RNA, which was obtained from unsorted whole blood. The authors made TCR beta cDNA from around 500 ng total RNA with a constant-region primer. Modified slightly, ARM-PCR produced TCR beta libraries over three nested multiplex PCR rounds. Rounds one and two of PCR, each of about 10 cycles, were primed with TRBV1-TRBV30 forward primers and a C-beta reverse primer. TCRdb used MiXCR to reprocess the multiplex PCR reads, holding one entry per CDR3 protein. The sample lists 250,000 to 400,000 distinct CDR3 sequences; over 55% were seen once.

What was sequenced was peripheral blood. The rearrangement links TRBV5-1 to TRBJ2-1, with D perhaps TRBD1 (6 bases). This sequence was found in a middle-aged man with primary liver carcinoma and hepatitis B virus infection. The CDR3 bases are TGCGCCAGCAGCTTAACCGGGACCAGCGCAGGGGATGATCAGTTCTTC. This gives the protein CASSLTGTSAGDDQFF.